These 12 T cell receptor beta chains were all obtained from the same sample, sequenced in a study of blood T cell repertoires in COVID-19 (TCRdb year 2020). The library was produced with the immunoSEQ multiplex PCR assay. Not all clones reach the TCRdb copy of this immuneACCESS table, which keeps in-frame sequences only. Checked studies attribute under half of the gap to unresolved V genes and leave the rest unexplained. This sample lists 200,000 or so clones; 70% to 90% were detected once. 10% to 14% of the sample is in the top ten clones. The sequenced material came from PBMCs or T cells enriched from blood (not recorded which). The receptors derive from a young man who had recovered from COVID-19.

The CDR3 coding sequence is TGCAGCGTCGGCAGGGACTCCTACGAGCAGTACTTC. This sequence encodes CSVGRDSYEQYF. The V gene is TRBV29-1, the J gene TRBJ2-7, with D possibly matching TRBD1 (5 bases). The CDR3 runs to 12 residues. Germline CDR1 reads SQVTM; CDR2 reads ANQGSEA. V was clipped by 6 bases and J by 0 bases, with 9 bases between them.

In nucleotides, the CDR3 is TGTGCCAGCAGTCCCGGGGATCAGCCCCAGCATTTT. Translation: CASSPGDQPQHF. The chain carries TRBV28 and TRBJ1-5; no definite D call. The germline V gene has CDR1 MDHEN and CDR2 SYDVKM. Trimming shortened V by 5 bases and J by 5 bases, and 7 bases separated the two germline ends. There are 12 residues in the CDR3.

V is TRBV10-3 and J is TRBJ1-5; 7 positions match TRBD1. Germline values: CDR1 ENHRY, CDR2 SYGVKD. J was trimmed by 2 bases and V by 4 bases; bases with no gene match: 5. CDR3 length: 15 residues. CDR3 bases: TGTGCCATCAGTGGGGGGCAGGGGGGCAATCAGCCCCAGCATTTT. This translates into CAISGGQGGNQPQHF.

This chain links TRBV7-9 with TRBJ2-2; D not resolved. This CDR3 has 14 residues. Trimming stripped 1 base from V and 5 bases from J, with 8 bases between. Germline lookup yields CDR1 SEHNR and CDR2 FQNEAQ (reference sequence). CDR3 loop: CASSLGVETGELFF. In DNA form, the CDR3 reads TGTGCCAGCAGCTTAGGCGTAGAGACCGGGGAGCTGTTTTTT.

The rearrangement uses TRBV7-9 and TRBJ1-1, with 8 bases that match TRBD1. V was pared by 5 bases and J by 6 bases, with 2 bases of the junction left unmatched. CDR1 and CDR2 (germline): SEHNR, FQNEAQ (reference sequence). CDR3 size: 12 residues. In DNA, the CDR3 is TGTGCCAGCAGCCAACAGGGGGCTGAAGCTTTCTTT. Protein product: CASSQQGAEAFF. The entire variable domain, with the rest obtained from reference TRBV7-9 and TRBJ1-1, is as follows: DTGVSQNPRHKITKRGQNVTFRCDPISEHNRLYWYRQTLGQGPEFLTYFQNEAQLEKSRLLSDRFSAERPKGSFSTLEIQRTEQGDSAMYLCASSQQGAEAFFGQGTRLTVV.

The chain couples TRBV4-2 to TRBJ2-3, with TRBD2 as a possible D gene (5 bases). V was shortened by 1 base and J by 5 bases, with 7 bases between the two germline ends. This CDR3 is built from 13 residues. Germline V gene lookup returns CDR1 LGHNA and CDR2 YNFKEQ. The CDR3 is CASSQGEKDTQYF. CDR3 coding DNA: TGTGCCAGCAGCCAAGGGGAGAAAGATACGCAGTATTTT.

The CDR3 spells CAGSGQGLREQYF. The CDR3 DNA follows: TGTGCCGGCTCGGGACAGGGGTTGCGCGAGCAGTACTTC. V and J are TRBV6-5 and TRBJ2-7; 10 bases fit TRBD1. The length of the CDR3 is 13 residues. The germline V gene encodes CDR1 MNHEY and CDR2 SVGAGI. V shed 11 bases and J 6 bases; nucleotides not matched to a gene: 10.

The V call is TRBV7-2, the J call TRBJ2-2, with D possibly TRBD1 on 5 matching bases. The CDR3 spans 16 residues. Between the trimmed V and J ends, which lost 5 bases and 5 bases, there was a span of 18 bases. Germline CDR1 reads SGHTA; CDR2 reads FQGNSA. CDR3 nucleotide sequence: TGTGCCAGCAGCCAGAGGCAGGGATTGAAAACCGGGGAGCTGTTTTTT. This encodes CASSQRQGLKTGELFF.

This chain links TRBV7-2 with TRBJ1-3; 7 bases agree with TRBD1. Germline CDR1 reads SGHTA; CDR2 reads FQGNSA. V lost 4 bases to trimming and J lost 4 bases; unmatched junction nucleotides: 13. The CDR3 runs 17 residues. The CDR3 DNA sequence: TGTGCCAGCAGCTCCCAATTCCGGACAGGAGGCGGAAACACCATATATTTT. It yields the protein CASSSQFRTGGGNTIYF.

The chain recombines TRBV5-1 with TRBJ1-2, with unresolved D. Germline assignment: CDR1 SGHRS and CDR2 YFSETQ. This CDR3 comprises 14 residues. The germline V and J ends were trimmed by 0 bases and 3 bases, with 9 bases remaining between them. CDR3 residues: CASSLETPDYGYTF. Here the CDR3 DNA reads TGCGCCAGCAGCTTGGAGACTCCAGACTATGGCTACACCTTC.

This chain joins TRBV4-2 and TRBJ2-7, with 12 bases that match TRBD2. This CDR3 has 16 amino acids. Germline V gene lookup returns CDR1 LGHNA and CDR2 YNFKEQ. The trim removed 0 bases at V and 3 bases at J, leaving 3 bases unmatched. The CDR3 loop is CASSQERTSGNYEQYF. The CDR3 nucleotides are TGTGCCAGCAGCCAAGAAAGGACTAGCGGGAACTACGAGCAGTACTTC.

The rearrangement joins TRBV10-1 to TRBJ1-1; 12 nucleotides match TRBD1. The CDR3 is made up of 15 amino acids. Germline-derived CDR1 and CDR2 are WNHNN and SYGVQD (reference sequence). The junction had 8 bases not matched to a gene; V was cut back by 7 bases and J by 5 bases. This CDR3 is CASTGTGGGETEAFF. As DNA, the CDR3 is TGCGCCAGCACGGGGACAGGGGGCGGCGAAACTGAAGCTTTCTTT.